The 27 T cell receptor beta chains listed next were all sequenced from one sample in a study of cytomegalovirus exposure and HLA in healthy donors. 60 Vbeta and 13 Jbeta primers were used in PCR. Sequencing used immunoSEQ multiplex PCR; TCRdb keeps in-frame clones, though not all of them. The sample consists of about 110,000 clones, roughly 70% of them appearing once. Source material: PBMCs. The receptors here all came from a man aged 35-49 years in good health and CMV-seropositive.

About this clone: The same CDR3 is also encoded by other DNA sequences in this sample. The chain has TRBV11-2 and TRBJ1-2, with a tentative D call TRBD1 (6 bases). The V gene's germline CDR1 is SGHAT and CDR2 FQNNGV. There are 13 residues in the CDR3. Trimming cost V 5 bases and J 3 bases, with 10 bases left between them. CDR3: CASSPDSDYGYTF. The CDR3 DNA reads TGTGCCAGCAGCCCGGACAGCGACTATGGCTACACCTTC.

In DNA form, the CDR3 reads TGCGCCAGCAGCCAAGATGTGGGAGGCTCCTACAATGAGCAGTTCTTC. It yields the protein CASSQDVGGSYNEQFF. The V and J genes are TRBV4-1 and TRBJ2-1; weak D call: TRBD2 (6 bases). Trimming removed 0 bases at V and 0 bases at J, with 9 bases between. The length of the CDR3 is 16 residues. The germline gives CDR1 MGHRA, CDR2 YSYEKL.

The chain links TRBV19 to TRBJ1-1; possibly TRBD1 for D (5 bases). Germline assignment: CDR1 LNHDA and CDR2 SQIVND (reference sequence). Deletions cut 3 bases from V and 3 bases from J, with 23 bases between. This CDR3 is built from 18 residues. For the CDR3, the DNA is TGTGCCAGTAGTATGGGTGCCGGGACTGTCGCGAGAGACACTGAAGCTTTCTTT. Protein: CASSMGAGTVARDTEAFF.

The gene calls are TRBV6-5 and TRBJ2-4; tentative D call: TRBD2 (6 bases). V lost 0 bases and J 15 bases, leaving 12 bases between the germline ends. In germline, CDR1 is MNHEY, CDR2 SVGAGI. The CDR3 consists of 12 residues. The CDR3 DNA sequence: TGTGCCAGCAGTTACTCGCGGGAAAATCCGTACTTC. Protein: CASSYSRENPYF.

This clone showed up just a few times. V gene TRBV28 combines with J gene TRBJ2-3; possible D gene TRBD1, 6 bases. Germline loops: CDR1 MDHEN, CDR2 SYDVKM. CDR3 size: 15 residues. V was trimmed by 4 bases and J by 8 bases, leaving 19 bases between them. The CDR3 coding sequence is TGTGCCAGCAGTTCGACAGGCCATACTCCCCTTACGCAGTATTTT. Translated: CASSSTGHTPLTQYF.

On this clone itself: This sample includes further DNA sequences coding for the same CDR3. This chain joins TRBV6-9 and TRBJ2-2; tentative D call: TRBD2 (5 bases). This CDR3 is built from 13 residues. Germline CDR1 reads MNHGY; CDR2 reads SVAAGI. Trimming shortened V by 10 bases and J by 4 bases, and 13 bases separated the two germline ends. CDR3 region: CAIRGVGTGELFF. CDR3 nucleotides: TGTGCCATCCGGGGAGTTGGCACCGGGGAGCTGTTTTTT.

The genes are TRBV4-1 and TRBJ2-1; D is ambiguous. This CDR3 comprises 14 residues. Germline loops: CDR1 MGHRA, CDR2 YSYEKL. V lost 0 bases, J lost 5 bases, and 8 bases lay in between. CDR3 DNA sequence: TGCGCCAGCAGCCAAGATCGGCGGAACAATGAGCAGTTCTTC. Translated, it gives CASSQDRRNNEQFF.

This clone appeared once. This chain's CDR3 is CASSLSQGNEQYF. The CDR3 bases are TGTGCCAGCAGTTTATCCCAGGGGAACGAGCAGTACTTC. V usage is TRBV27 and J usage is TRBJ2-7, with D possibly matching TRBD1 (6 bases). Trimming pared 0 bases from V and 5 bases from J, leaving 8 bases between. The length of the CDR3 is 13 residues. Germline CDR1 and CDR2: MNHEY and SMNVEV (reference sequence).

This clone was picked up a small number of times. This chain uses TRBV30 with TRBJ1-1, with D perhaps matching TRBD1 (5 bases). The germline CDR1 and CDR2 sequences are GTSNPN and SVGIG (reference sequence). Trimming cost V 2 bases and J 1 base, with 8 bases left between them. The CDR3 has 13 amino acids. As DNA, the CDR3 is TGTGCCTGGAGTCTGGACAAGAACACTGAAGCTTTCTTT. Its translation is CAWSLDKNTEAFF.

The chain is built from TRBV9 and TRBJ1-3; D might be TRBD1 (5 bases). Germline V gives CDR1 SGDLS, CDR2 YYNGEE. The V end was cut by 2 bases, the J end by 1 base, with 10 bases between. The CDR3 contains 15 residues. The CDR3 here is CASSVDSFSGNTIYF. In nucleotides, the CDR3 is TGTGCCAGCAGCGTTGACAGTTTTTCTGGAAACACCATATATTTT.

The chain recombines TRBV5-1 with TRBJ2-7; the match to TRBD2 covers 8 bases. Germline assignment: CDR1 SGHRS and CDR2 YFSETQ. Unmatched junction bases numbered 4, after V lost 4 bases and J lost 1 base. CDR3 length equals 14 residues. The CDR3 coding sequence is TGCGCCAGCAGCCGGACTAGCCCATCCTACGAGCAGTACGTC. Translating gives CASSRTSPSYEQYV.

The chain carries TRBV9 and TRBJ2-7; D possibly corresponds to TRBD2 (6 bases). The CDR3 consists of 14 residues. Germline V gene lookup returns CDR1 SGDLS and CDR2 YYNGEE. Trimming pared 2 bases from V and 0 bases from J, leaving 9 bases between. The DNA for the CDR3 is TGTGCCAGCAGCGTTGTGACTAGCTCCTACGAGCAGTACTTC. Protein product: CASSVVTSSYEQYF.

This clone occurred a few times. The V call is TRBV30, the J call TRBJ2-7, with a possible D match to TRBD1 (5 bases). Germline loops: CDR1 GTSNPN, CDR2 SVGIG (reference sequence). Trimming pared 3 bases from V and 9 bases from J, leaving 15 bases between. The CDR3 is made up of 12 amino acids. The DNA of the CDR3 is TGTGCCTGGAGCTCCCAGGGCGGCCGGCAGTACGTC. This encodes CAWSSQGGRQYV.

CDR3: CASRTRSTDTQYF. Written as DNA, the CDR3 is TGTGCCAGCAGAACTAGAAGCACAGATACGCAGTATTTT. V usage is TRBV2 and J usage is TRBJ2-3; possible D gene TRBD2, 5 bases. The CDR3 has 13 residues. The V and J ends lost 6 bases and 0 bases respectively, with 7 bases between them. The V gene's germline CDR1 is SNHLY and CDR2 FYNNEI. The full variable domain, its missing parts supplied by reference TRBV2 and TRBJ2-3, is EPEVTQTPSHQVTQMGQEVILRCVPISNHLYFYWYRQILGQKVEFLVSFYNNEISEKSEIFDDQFSVERPDGSNFTLKIRSTKLEDSAMYFCASRTRSTDTQYFGPGTRLTVL.

The chain is built from TRBV4-1 and TRBJ2-2; 7 nucleotides line up with TRBD2. The trim removed 1 base at V and 6 bases at J, leaving 2 bases unmatched. Germline V gives CDR1 MGHRA, CDR2 YSYEKL. There are 14 residues in the CDR3. CDR3 in DNA: TGCGCCAGCAGCCAAGTGGCGGGAGCCGGGGAGCTGTTTTTT. Protein sequence: CASSQVAGAGELFF.

V and J are TRBV2 and TRBJ2-1; D is possibly TRBD1 (6 bases). The CDR3 covers 16 residues. Per germline, CDR1 SNHLY and CDR2 FYNNEI. V gave up 3 bases and J gave up 7 bases, with 19 bases separating them. The CDR3 DNA reads as TGTGCCAGCAGTGAGGGCGGCAGGGGAATTGGGAATGAGCAGTTCTTC. Its protein product is CASSEGGRGIGNEQFF.

This chain links TRBV7-9 with TRBJ1-3; D remains unclear. Germline values: CDR1 SEHNR, CDR2 FQNEAQ (reference sequence). Between the trimmed V and J ends, which lost 4 bases and 4 bases, there was a span of 8 bases. The CDR3 extends over 13 amino acids. The DNA for the CDR3 is TGTGCCAGCAGCTCTAGGGAGGGAAACACCATATATTTT. The encoded protein is CASSSREGNTIYF.

The chain combines TRBV12-2 with TRBJ1-4; the table's D call TRBD1 went unverified against the DNA. TRBV12-2 is an annotated pseudogene. CDR3 length: 15 residues. CDR3 DNA sequence: TGTGCAAGTCGCTTGCGACAGGGGTATTGTGAAAAACTGTTTTTT. Residues: CASRLRQGYCEKLFF.

J is TRBJ2-2 and V is TRBV5-1, with 11 positions matching TRBD1. The germline V gene has CDR1 SGHRS and CDR2 YFSETQ. V gave up 4 bases and J gave up 4 bases; unmatched junction bases: 6. This CDR3 is 16 amino acids long. The CDR3 sequence is CASSLRTGGTTGELFF. For the CDR3, the DNA is TGCGCCAGCAGCCTCCGGACAGGGGGCACCACCGGGGAGCTGTTTTTT.

The rearrangement links TRBV7-2 to TRBJ2-7; 7 nucleotides line up with TRBD1. V dropped 3 bases and J dropped 8; count of bases not matched to a gene: 19. Germline CDR1 and CDR2: SGHTA and FQGNSA. The CDR3 loop spans 17 amino acids. The CDR3 nucleotides read TGTGCCAGCAGCTTCCCGGGACAGTTCCCGTGGGATGCGAAGCAGTACTTC. Translated, it gives CASSFPGQFPWDAKQYF.

The rearrangement uses TRBV7-2 and TRBJ2-1; D is unresolved. Per the germline V gene, CDR1 is SGHTA and CDR2 is FQGNSA. The V end lost 1 base, the J end lost 2 bases, and 6 bases lay between the germline ends. The CDR3 consists of 14 residues. The CDR3 sequence: CASSLETAYNEQFF. The DNA of the CDR3 is TGTGCCAGCAGCTTAGAAACAGCCTACAATGAGCAGTTCTTC.

This clone was counted only a few times. The chain recombines TRBV6-1 with TRBJ1-5; tentatively, D is TRBD1 (5 bases). Germline V gene sequence: CDR1 MNHNS, CDR2 SASEGT. The germline V and J ends were trimmed by 6 bases and 1 base, with 13 bases remaining between them. This CDR3 spans 15 amino acids. CDR3 sequence (DNA): TGTGCCAGCAGGGTTTCGGGGGACAGCAATCAGCCCCAGCATTTT. It yields the protein CASRVSGDSNQPQHF.

The chain combines TRBV27 with TRBJ2-2; the match to TRBD2 covers 11 bases. The CDR3 is 18 residues long. The V gene end was trimmed by 5 bases and the J gene end by 7 bases; junction bases not matched to a gene: 15. CDR1 MNHEY and CDR2 SMNVEV come from the germline V gene (reference sequence). CDR3 in amino acids: CASSQTSGIYNEDGELFF. The CDR3 coding sequence is TGTGCCAGCAGTCAGACTAGCGGGATTTATAACGAGGACGGGGAGCTGTTTTTT.

V usage is TRBV30 and J usage is TRBJ1-2; D gene uncertain. The CDR3 totals 15 residues. Trimming removed 0 bases from V and 0 bases from J, with 11 bases in between. CDR1 and CDR2 from the germline V gene are GTSNPN and SVGIG (reference sequence). Here the CDR3 DNA reads TGTGCCTGGAGTGTGAGGTATAGTGCTAACTATGGCTACACCTTC. Its protein is CAWSVRYSANYGYTF.

The chain carries TRBV6-5 and TRBJ2-5; the match to TRBD2 covers 7 bases. Trimming took 11 bases from V and 2 from J; bases not matched to a gene: 8. There are 13 residues in the CDR3. CDR1 MNHEY and CDR2 SVGAGI come from the germline V gene. In DNA, the CDR3 is TGTGCCGCCGGGCTAGCGGCGCAAGAGACCCAGTACTTC. It encodes CAAGLAAQETQYF.

The chain joins TRBV20-1 to TRBJ2-7; D remains ambiguous. Germline assignment: CDR1 DFQATT and CDR2 SNEGSKA (reference sequence). The CDR3 runs 11 residues. The ends were cut back, 6 bases at V and 2 bases at J, with 8 bases in the middle. CDR3 amino acids: CSAPSTYEQYF. The CDR3 nucleotides are TGCAGTGCCCCAAGCACCTACGAGCAGTACTTC.

The chain couples TRBV30 to TRBJ1-5, with 9 bases that match TRBD1. The germline CDR1 and CDR2 sequences are GTSNPN and SVGIG (reference sequence). The CDR3 spans 14 residues. Trimming cost V 1 base and J 6 bases; bases outside gene matches: 4. The CDR3 DNA reads as TGTGCCTGGAGTGGGGGACAGGGCGGTCAGCCCCAGCATTTT. Encoded protein: CAWSGGQGGQPQHF.